The rows below give T cell receptor beta chains drawn from one sample of a study of CXCR3-negative and CXCR3-positive naive CD8 T cells. Each CDR3 protein gets one entry in TCRdb, which reprocessed the 5' RACE reads and gives no DNA. The table lists approximately 100,000 distinct CDR3 sequences, with more than 0.35% in the top ten. Material: naive CXCR3+ CD8+ T cells from blood. These receptors were collected from a human donor in good health. Some clones in this sample may be carry-over from other donors' samples. The CDR3 runs from the conserved cysteine through the conserved F or W.

CDR3	V	J
CASSLAGGKDEQFF	TRBV7-3	TRBJ2-1
CSVNGAGGPGETQYF	TRBV29-1	TRBJ2-5
CASSLSPELDGYTF	TRBV7-2	TRBJ1-2
CSAPGPAKLYNSPLHF	TRBV20-1	TRBJ1-6
CAIMGGGYEQYF	TRBV10-3	TRBJ2-7
CASSMDTEAFF	TRBV19	TRBJ1-1
CASSFGSGTDTQYF	TRBV12-3/TRBV12-4	TRBJ2-3
CASSFVHGTRVGGEQFF	TRBV6-2/TRBV6-3	TRBJ2-1
CATTRGPVGNEQFF	TRBV9	TRBJ2-1
CSVENRVNYGYTF	TRBV29-1	TRBJ1-2
CASSLVAGLYNEQFF	TRBV28	TRBJ2-1
CASSWPGTGSYNEQFF	TRBV5-1	TRBJ2-1
CASSYWTEETQYF	TRBV6-2/TRBV6-3	TRBJ2-5
CSVETDEHAEAFF	TRBV29-1	TRBJ1-1
CASSLVGGGPTDTQYF	TRBV7-2	TRBJ2-3
CASSIGGGRAKNQAF	TRBV19	TRBJ2-1